The rows below give T cell receptor beta chains drawn from one sample of a study of Ad26.COV2.S vaccination and SARS-CoV-2 variants. Sequencing used immunoSEQ multiplex PCR; TCRdb keeps in-frame clones, though not all of them. The sample records approximately 300,000 clones, around four fifths being singletons. The starting material was peripheral blood, obtained in a trial of Ad26.COV2.S vaccine versus placebo. These receptors were obtained from a person between 18 and 65 years old who received the Ad26.COV2.S COVID-19 vaccine or a placebo. Both conserved end residues are part of each CDR3. Each record gives: V gene, J gene, clone size, CDR3 length, D gene, CDR3 DNA, CDR3 protein. D genes are given only for firm matches. Only part of the rows carry a size: once, few, many, or a class if the clone is expanded.

TRBV9	TRBJ1-1	NA	13	NA	TGTGCCAGCTCCCACGGGTCGAACACTGAAGCTTTCTTT	CASSHGSNTEAFF
TRBV19	TRBJ2-7	NA	17	NA	TGTGCCAGTAGCATAAAAGCAGGGCTCCTGGACTCCTACGAGCAGTACTTC	CASSIKAGLLDSYEQYF
TRBV15	TRBJ1-1	NA	13	NA	TGTGCCACCAGCAGAGATCCGGGGGTCCGAGCTTTCTTT	CATSRDPGVRAFF
TRBV28	TRBJ1-2	NA	14	NA	TGTGCCAGCCGAAATGACATTCCTAACTATGGCTACACCTTC	CASRNDIPNYGYTF
TRBV7-9	TRBJ2-4	NA	11	NA	TGTGCCAGCAGCTTAGGAGACATTCAGTACTTC	CASSLGDIQYF
TRBV28	TRBJ1-4	NA	14	NA	TGTGCCAGCGGACGCCTCGGGGATAATGAAAAACTGTTTTTT	CASGRLGDNEKLFF
TRBV9	TRBJ1-4	NA	15	NA	TGTGCCAGCAGCGGGACAGAAGGATTTTTAGAAAAACTGTTTTTT	CASSGTEGFLEKLFF
TRBV6-4	TRBJ2-5	once	18	TRBD2	TGTGCCAGCAGTGACACCCCCCAAGAGCGGGGCAGAGAAGAGACCCAGTACTTC	CASSDTPQERGREETQYF
TRBV9	TRBJ2-1	NA	15	TRBD2	TGTGCCAGCAGCCCGGGACTAGCGGGGGCGGGCGAGCAGTTCTTC	CASSPGLAGAGEQFF
TRBV9	TRBJ1-2	NA	11	NA	TGTGCCAGCAGCCAAGGCTTTGGCTACACCTTC	CASSQGFGYTF
TRBV27	TRBJ2-3	once	13	NA	TGTGCCAGCAGTCTACAGAGCACAGATACGCAGTATTTT	CASSLQSTDTQYF
TRBV2	TRBJ2-5	NA	15	TRBD2	TGTGCCAGCAGCCGGACTAGCGGCCACGAAGAGACCCAGTACTTC	CASSRTSGHEETQYF
TRBV7-7	TRBJ2-2	NA	15	NA	TGTGCCAGCACGGCCGGGACCCTCGGCACCGGGGAGCTGTTTTTT	CASTAGTLGTGELFF
TRBV4-1	TRBJ2-7	NA	14	TRBD1	TGCGCCAGCAGCCCCGGGACAGGGGGTTACGAGCAGTACTTC	CASSPGTGGYEQYF
TRBV14	TRBJ1-1	few	15	NA	TGTGCCAGCAGCCAAAGGACGCCTATGAACACTGAAGCTTTCTTT	CASSQRTPMNTEAFF
TRBV11-2	TRBJ2-7	few	15	NA	TGTGCCAGCAGCTTAGATCTAGGACGGTTGTACGAGCAGTACTTC	CASSLDLGRLYEQYF
TRBV7-9	TRBJ1-3	NA	15	NA	TGTGCCAGCAGCCTCCTGGAGAAGTCGGGAAACACCATATATTTT	CASSLLEKSGNTIYF
TRBV27	TRBJ1-5	NA	14	TRBD1	TGTGCCAGCAGTAGGACAGGTCTCAATCAGCCCCAGCATTTT	CASSRTGLNQPQHF
TRBV11-3	TRBJ2-6	NA	16	NA	TGTGCCAGCAGCCCAACCGAAGGTTATGGGGCCAACGTCCTGACTTTC	CASSPTEGYGANVLTF
TRBV12-3/TRBV12-4	TRBJ2-2	NA	12	NA	TGTGCCAGCAGTTTTTCGAACGGGGAGCTGTTTTTT	CASSFSNGELFF
TRBV5-1	TRBJ1-4	NA	16	NA	TGCGCCAGCAGCTTGGGGACGGACGCCTGGAGTGAAAAACTGTTTTTT	CASSLGTDAWSEKLFF
TRBV5-1	TRBJ2-2	once	14	NA	TGCGCCAGCAGCCCTAGGACGGACACCGGGGAGCTGTTTTTT	CASSPRTDTGELFF
TRBV28	TRBJ2-3	NA	16	TRBD1	TGTGCCAGCAGTCCCACCGGGACAGGGGGCACAGATACGCAGTATTTT	CASSPTGTGGTDTQYF
TRBV7-9	TRBJ1-4	few	15	NA	TGTGCCAGCAGCTTAGGGGGAACAGGGACTGAAAAACTGTTTTTT	CASSLGGTGTEKLFF
TRBV4-1	TRBJ2-5	NA	17	TRBD1	TGCGCCAGCAGCCATCGAATCGGGACAGGGGTCCAAGAGACCCAGTACTTC	CASSHRIGTGVQETQYF
TRBV28	TRBJ2-7	NA	17	NA	TGTGCCAGCACCTCTGCGCCTCCGGGCCGGAATACCTACGAGCAGTACTTC	CASTSAPPGRNTYEQYF
TRBV27	TRBJ1-6	NA	21	NA	TGTGCCAGCAGTCCCCGTCCTGGGACCGAGCCCGGTCGGGCCTATAATTCACCCCTCCACTTT	CASSPRPGTEPGRAYNSPLHF
TRBV4-1	TRBJ2-4	NA	13	NA	TGCGCCAGCAGCCAAGGATTGCAAAACATTCAGTACTTC	CASSQGLQNIQYF
TRBV3-1/TRBV3-2	TRBJ1-1	NA	13	NA	TGTGCCAGCAGTCGGAGGGGAGACACTGAAGCTTTCTTT	CASSRRGDTEAFF
TRBV9	TRBJ2-7	NA	13	NA	TGTGCCAGCAGCGTGCAGGGTATCTACGAGCAGTACTTC	CASSVQGIYEQYF
TRBV9	TRBJ1-2	NA	15	NA	TGTGCCAGCAGCGTCCGATTTCAGGGTTGGTATGGCTACACCTTC	CASSVRFQGWYGYTF
TRBV4-1	TRBJ1-1	NA	13	NA	TGCGCCAGCAGCCCCCGAAGAGGGGAGCAAGCTTTCTTT	CASSPRRGEQAFF
TRBV7-6	TRBJ1-5	NA	13	NA	TGTGCCAGCAGCTTATCCCCCCGACAGCCCCAGCATTTT	CASSLSPRQPQHF
TRBV5-1	TRBJ2-3	NA	11	NA	TGCGCCAGCAGAATAACAGATACGCAGTATTTT	CASRITDTQYF
TRBV4-1	TRBJ2-4	NA	17	NA	TGCGCCAGCAGCCAACCTGACAGTGCCATAGCCAAAAACATTCAGTACTTC	CASSQPDSAIAKNIQYF
TRBV6-6	TRBJ1-2	NA	15	TRBD1	TGTGCCAGCAACCAAGGACAGGGAGCTTACTATGGCTACACCTTC	CASNQGQGAYYGYTF
TRBV2	TRBJ1-5	NA	15	NA	TGTGCCAGCAGTGGCGGAGCTTATAGCAATCAGCCCCAGCATTTT	CASSGGAYSNQPQHF
TRBV4-2	TRBJ1-2	NA	16	NA	TGTGCCAGCAGCCAAGATCTCCACGATGGACTCTATGGCTACACCTTC	CASSQDLHDGLYGYTF
TRBV7-2	TRBJ1-1	NA	15	TRBD1	TGTGCCAGCACCCAACAGGGGGCGTATTTTACTGAAGCTTTCTTT	CASTQQGAYFTEAFF
TRBV11-2	TRBJ2-7	NA	14	TRBD2	TGTGCCAGCAGCTTAGAAGCGGGGAGCTACGAGCAGTACTTC	CASSLEAGSYEQYF
TRBV5-6	TRBJ2-5	once	16	NA	TGTGCCAGCAGTTCCGCCGGGACAACCTGGGAGGAGACCCAGTACTTC	CASSSAGTTWEETQYF